The 27 T cell receptor beta chains in this list originate from one sample, sequenced in a study of memory CD4+ T cells and cytomegalovirus serostatus. Some clones are missing from TCRdb's copy, which holds only in-frame ones; the method was immunoSEQ multiplex PCR. The data contain about 58,000 clones, roughly 84% of them seen just once; the ten biggest clones take up about 0.5%. Single viable CD3+CD4+CD8-CD45RO+ cells were sorted as the memory CD4+ T cells. The sequenced sample consisted of memory CD4+ T cells from blood. These receptors were taken from an adult in good health and CMV-seronegative. Some clones in this sample may be carry-over from other donors' samples.

J is TRBJ2-3 and V is TRBV7-2; 9 positions agree with TRBD1. Germline V gene data show CDR1 as SGHTA and CDR2 as FQGNSA. V gave up 6 bases and J gave up 4 bases; unmatched junction bases: 8. The CDR3 extends over 15 amino acids. CDR3 in amino acids: CASRANRGPADTQYF. In nucleotides, the CDR3 is TGTGCCAGCAGAGCAAACAGGGGGCCTGCAGATACGCAGTATTTT.

The chain recombines TRBV2 with TRBJ2-2; D gene uncertain. Germline assignment: CDR1 SNHLY and CDR2 FYNNEI. The CDR3 is made up of 16 amino acids. V was trimmed by 3 bases and J by 3 bases, leaving 14 bases between them. The CDR3 coding sequence is TGTGCCAGCAGTGACCGGGCCCAATTGGACACCGGGGAGCTGTTTTTT. Translation: CASSDRAQLDTGELFF.

CDR3 bases: TGTGCCTGGAGTTCGGCTGTTGGTTTGCAGTATTTT. Protein sequence: CAWSSAVGLQYF. The chain uses TRBV30 and TRBJ2-3; D unclear. Germline V gene sequence: CDR1 GTSNPN, CDR2 SVGIG (reference sequence). This CDR3 has 12 amino acids. With 2 bases removed from V and 11 bases from J, the gap between germline ends came to 14 bases.

V is TRBV10-1 and J is TRBJ2-3; possible D gene TRBD1, 6 bases. Germline V gene sequence: CDR1 WNHNN, CDR2 SYGVQD (reference sequence). There are 14 residues in the CDR3. V shed 2 bases and J shed 6 bases, with 12 bases lying between them. The CDR3 DNA reads TGCGCCAGCAGTGAGACACAGGGATTTGATACGCAGTATTTT. Amino acids: CASSETQGFDTQYF.

The V gene is TRBV2, the J gene TRBJ2-1; D is perhaps TRBD1 (5 bases). CDR3 length: 14 amino acids. V dropped 4 bases and J dropped 9 bases, with 16 bases sitting between them. Germline CDR1 is SNHLY and CDR2 is FYNNEI. CDR3 nucleotides: TGTGCCAGCAGTGTTCGCGTGGGGCTAAGTGAGCAGTTCTTC. Protein sequence: CASSVRVGLSEQFF.

V gene TRBV29-1 combines with J gene TRBJ1-2; 7 nucleotides agree with TRBD1. V lost 6 bases, J lost 4 bases, and 2 bases stayed unmatched. CDR1 is SQVTM, CDR2 ANQGSEA, per germline. The CDR3 extends over 11 amino acids. CDR3 sequence (DNA): TGCAGCGTCACAGGGGCCTATGGCTACACCTTC. It is translated as CSVTGAYGYTF.

The J gene is TRBJ2-7, the V gene TRBV5-4; the match to TRBD2 covers 8 bases. With 3 bases clipped from V and 9 bases from J, the junction kept 14 bases outside the gene matches. The CDR3 has 15 amino acids. Per the germline V gene, CDR1 is SGHNT and CDR2 is YYREEE (reference sequence). CDR3 sequence: CASSSPGLDYEGQYF. The DNA for the CDR3 is TGTGCCAGCAGCTCTCCGGGACTAGATTACGAAGGGCAGTACTTC.

This clone was seen a single time. V gene TRBV7-8 combines with J gene TRBJ2-3; D is ambiguous. The CDR3 covers 12 residues. The ends were cut back, 3 bases at V and 7 bases at J, with 8 bases in the middle. CDR1 is SGHVS, CDR2 FQNEAQ, per germline. DNA for the CDR3: TGTGCCAGCAGCTTTATTTTCCATACGCAGTATTTT. It translates to CASSFIFHTQYF.

The chain links TRBV4-3 to TRBJ2-3; perhaps TRBD1 as D (5 bases). Germline lookup yields CDR1 LGHNA and CDR2 YSLEER. V was cut by 1 base and J by 0 bases, with 11 bases left in between. The CDR3 is 16 amino acids. The CDR3 is CASSQVHRSSTDTQYF. The CDR3 nucleotides read TGCGCCAGCAGCCAAGTACACAGGTCCAGCACAGATACGCAGTATTTT.

The chain combines TRBV30 with TRBJ1-6; D unclear. The CDR3 extends over 13 amino acids. Germline-derived CDR1 and CDR2 are GTSNPN and SVGIG (reference sequence). With 2 bases removed from V and 7 bases from J, the gap between germline ends came to 9 bases. CDR3 coding DNA: TGTGCCTGGAGTACCATTTGGAATTCACCCCTCCACTTT. This gives the protein CAWSTIWNSPLHF. Supplemented by reference TRBV30 and TRBJ1-6, the full variable domain reads SQTIHQWPATLVQPVGSPLSLECTVEGTSNPNLYWYRQAAGRGLQLLFYSVGIGQISSEVPQNLSASRPQDRQFILSSKKLLLSDSGFYLCAWSTIWNSPLHFGNGTRLTVT.

The chain combines TRBV5-4 with TRBJ2-7; maybe TRBD2 (5 bases). Trimming pared 0 bases from V and 5 bases from J, leaving 9 bases between. The CDR3 is made up of 13 amino acids. The V gene's germline CDR1 is SGHNT and CDR2 YYREEE (reference sequence). As DNA, the CDR3 is TGTGCCAGCAGCTTGGCGCCCGGGGACGAGCAGTACTTC. As protein: CASSLAPGDEQYF. The variable domain in full, completed from reference TRBV5-4 and TRBJ2-7, reads ETGVTQSPTHLIKTRGQQVTLRCSSQSGHNTVSWYQQALGQGPQFIFQYYREEENGRGNFPPRFSGLQFPNYSSELNVNALELDDSALYLCASSLAPGDEQYFGPGTRLTVT.

The rearrangement links TRBV4-2 to TRBJ2-1, with 7 bases fitting TRBD2. J lost 14 bases, V lost 3 bases, and 22 bases had no gene match. The germline gives CDR1 LGHNA, CDR2 YNFKEQ. This CDR3 region has 17 residues. CDR3 region: CASSQSVSGDPTGVKFF. DNA of the CDR3: TGTGCCAGCAGCCAGTCAGTCAGCGGGGACCCCACGGGGGTGAAGTTCTTC.

J is TRBJ1-2 and V is TRBV6-5; 9 bases match TRBD1. The CDR3 length is 16 residues. The V gene's germline CDR1 is MNHEY and CDR2 SVGAGI. Losses at the gene ends were 0 bases for V and 0 bases for J; bases not matched to a gene: 2. In DNA, the CDR3 is TGTGCCAGCAGTTACTCTGGGACAGGGTCTAACTATGGCTACACCTTC. It specifies CASSYSGTGSNYGYTF.

The V and J genes are TRBV4-3 and TRBJ2-1; TRBD2 matches at 10 bases. In germline, CDR1 is LGHNA, CDR2 YSLEER. This CDR3 comprises 19 residues. V trimming: 0 bases; J trimming: 6 bases; junction bases outside the gene matches: 14. In nucleotides, the CDR3 is TGCGCCAGCAGCCAAGACGTTCCTAGCGGGAGTACAGCTAGCAATGAGCAGTTCTTC. This sequence encodes CASSQDVPSGSTASNEQFF.

CDR3 sequence reads: CASSLFGTSGYNEQFF. The CDR3 DNA sequence: TGTGCCAGCAGCTTATTTGGGACTAGCGGATACAATGAGCAGTTCTTC. V usage is TRBV7-3 and J usage is TRBJ2-1, with 11 bases identical to TRBD2. J gave up 4 bases and V 2 bases, and 4 bases lay outside the gene matches. Germline-derived CDR1 and CDR2 are SGHTA and FQGTGA. The length of the CDR3 is 16 residues.

The genes are TRBV6-6 and TRBJ2-7, with D possibly matching TRBD2 (6 bases). In germline, CDR1 is MNHNY, CDR2 SVGAGI (reference sequence). V was clipped by 7 bases and J by 0 bases, with 13 bases between them. The CDR3 runs 14 residues. CDR3 region: CASTPGGNSYEQYF. DNA for the CDR3: TGTGCCAGCACCCCCGGCGGGAACTCCTACGAGCAGTACTTC.

This clone was counted only a few times. J is TRBJ2-7 and V is TRBV7-2; D may correspond to TRBD1 or TRBD2 (6 bases each). V dropped 10 bases and J dropped 7 bases, with 11 bases sitting between them. Germline V lookup: CDR1 SGHTA, CDR2 FQGNSA. The CDR3 extends over 10 amino acids. CDR3 nucleotide sequence: TGTGCCACAGGGGAGGCGGAGCAGTACTTC. Protein product: CATGEAEQYF. Full variable domain (remainder filled in from reference TRBV7-2 and TRBJ2-7): GAGVSQSPSNKVTEKGKDVELRCDPISGHTALYWYRQSLGQGLEFLIYFQGNSAPDKSGLPSDRFSAERTGGSVSTLTIQRTQQEDSAVYLCATGEAEQYFGPGTRLTVT.

The rearrangement links TRBV30 to TRBJ2-7; 11 positions match TRBD2. The CDR3 covers 14 residues. The germline gives CDR1 GTSNPN, CDR2 SVGIG (reference sequence). CDR3 sequence: CATTSGTSGYEQYF. The CDR3 bases are TGTGCTACCACTTCCGGGACTAGCGGATACGAGCAGTACTTC.

The chain has TRBV7-2 and TRBJ1-4; 7 nucleotides agree with TRBD1. Losses at the gene ends were 2 bases for V and 3 bases for J; bases not matched to a gene: 6. Germline assignment: CDR1 SGHTA and CDR2 FQGNSA. CDR3 size: 16 residues. The CDR3 is CASSLRAGGANEKLFF. The CDR3 DNA follows: TGTGCCAGCAGCTTAAGGGCAGGGGGAGCTAATGAAAAACTGTTTTTT.

This chain links TRBV5-1 with TRBJ2-1; 10 nucleotides agree with TRBD1. In germline, CDR1 is SGHRS, CDR2 YFSETQ. This CDR3 is 17 amino acids long. Trimming cost V 3 bases and J 6 bases; bases outside gene matches: 12. CDR3 amino acids: CASSSPGGQGFGNEQFF. The CDR3 nucleotides are TGCGCCAGCAGCTCCCCCGGGGGACAGGGGTTTGGCAATGAGCAGTTCTTC.

This clone was seen more than once but under ten times. V and J are TRBV6-6 and TRBJ2-2, with TRBD2 matching over 7 bases. V was pared by 2 bases and J by 4 bases, with 7 bases of the junction left unmatched. Per germline, CDR1 MNHNY and CDR2 SVGAGI (reference sequence). The CDR3 covers 16 residues. CDR3 loop: CASSYGEGRSTGELFF. The CDR3 DNA is TGTGCCAGCAGTTACGGGGAGGGACGGTCCACCGGGGAGCTGTTTTTT.

The V gene is TRBV2, the J gene TRBJ1-1; no clear D. Trimming took off 7 bases at V and 1 base at J, with 10 bases between the two ends. The CDR3 covers 13 residues. Per germline, CDR1 SNHLY and CDR2 FYNNEI. The DNA of the CDR3 is TGTGCCAGCACTCTAGGAGAGAACACTGAAGCTTTCTTT. Translating gives CASTLGENTEAFF.

This clone was detected a few times. The chain has TRBV12-5 and TRBJ2-3; 8 positions match TRBD1. The CDR3 consists of 16 residues. V was clipped by 5 bases and J by 1 base; unmatched bases: 8. Germline V lookup: CDR1 LGHNT, CDR2 FRNRAP. The CDR3 coding sequence is TGTGCTAGTGGTCCTCGGACAGGGAAGGGCACAGATACGCAGTATTTT. This translates into CASGPRTGKGTDTQYF.

The chain is built from TRBV5-1 and TRBJ2-1; tentative D call: TRBD2 (5 bases). Germline V lookup: CDR1 SGHRS, CDR2 YFSETQ. This CDR3 has 13 residues. Trimming took off 0 bases at V and 10 bases at J, with 11 bases between the two ends. The CDR3 DNA reads as TGCGCCAGCAGCTTGGGGCTAGCTCTCGAGCAGTTCTTC. It encodes CASSLGLALEQFF.

The V and J genes are TRBV7-2 and TRBJ2-7, with TRBD1 matching 11 bases. Germline V gives CDR1 SGHTA, CDR2 FQGNSA. CDR3 length equals 15 residues. With V trimmed by 5 bases and J by 3 bases, 6 bases remained unmatched. The CDR3 DNA follows: TGTGCCAGCAGCAGAGCCGGGACAGGGGGCTACGAGCAGTACTTC. Protein product: CASSRAGTGGYEQYF.

The gene calls are TRBV9 and TRBJ2-1, with 11 bases aligning to TRBD2. Unmatched junction bases numbered 5, after V lost 2 bases and J lost 4 bases. The CDR3 sequence is 16 residues long. The germline CDR1 and CDR2 sequences are SGDLS and YYNGEE. CDR3: CASSVHGTSGYNEQFF. CDR3 nucleotide sequence: TGTGCCAGCAGCGTTCACGGGACTAGCGGTTACAATGAGCAGTTCTTC.

This rearrangement joins TRBV18 to TRBJ2-3; D tentatively reads TRBD1 or TRBD2 (5 bases each). Germline-derived CDR1 and CDR2 are KGHSH and LQKENI. The germline V and J ends were trimmed by 6 bases and 2 bases, with 15 bases remaining between them. The CDR3 extends over 15 amino acids. CDR3 in amino acids: CASSTGGTSTDTQYF. The CDR3 bases are TGTGCCAGCTCGACGGGTGGGACCTCCACAGATACGCAGTATTTT.